This T cell receptor beta chain appears in the sequencing data of a study of T cell responses to AZD1222 COVID-19 vaccine. Between the trimmed V and J ends, which lost 4 bases and 0 bases, there was a span of 13 bases. This CDR3 comprises 16 residues. Germline values: CDR1 KGHSH, CDR2 LQKENI. In the case of this clone: The target antigen is unknown.

Study-level points and caveats: Dominant CD4 TCR responses targeted spike regions 160-218 and 743-854. Only 5 or 6 AZD1222 recipients tested seropositive at baseline.

Profiling relied on immunoSEQ multiplex PCR, and the TCRdb table lists in-frame clones only, not all of them. The sample has roughly 120,000 clones; more than 70% are singletons. Sequenced here: peripheral blood, sampled 28 days after the second AZD1222 dose. The sequence derives from an adult who received the AZD1222 COVID-19 vaccine. The chain uses TRBV18 and TRBJ1-5, with D maybe TRBD1 (6 bases). The CDR3 bases are TGTGCCAGCTCACGGGGGCACTCGAATAGCAATCAGCCCCAGCATTTT. Translated: CASSRGHSNSNQPQHF.